A selection of T cell receptor beta chains follows, all from one sample in a study of regulatory T cells in long-lasting Graves disease. TCRdb reprocessed the multiplex PCR reads with MiXCR, giving one entry per CDR3 protein. Of around 480,000 distinct CDR3 sequences listed, around 15% are singletons. These same records also appear under a second study, on T cells in Graves' hyperthyroidism and ophthalmopathy.

The sample consisted of peripheral blood mononuclear cells (PBMCs), taken at new diagnosis, from a patient treated with antithyroid drugs. The source of these receptors is a man in his forties with Graves disease. Each CDR3 is given without its conserved first and last residue.

CDR3aa: ASSEMGSGSYNEQF
len: 14
v_gene: TRBV2

CDR3aa: ASSFSQGILHEQY
len: 13
v_gene: TRBV7-9

CDR3aa: ASSEIEGVGETQY
len: 13
v_gene: TRBV6-1

CDR3aa: ASSFDRATDTQY
len: 12
v_gene: TRBV11-2

CDR3aa: ASSLGLAGGREQF
len: 13
v_gene: TRBV5-1

CDR3aa: ASSQMLGESRLF
len: 12
v_gene: TRBV28

CDR3aa: AINARRTDSNTEAF
len: 14
v_gene: TRBV10-3

CDR3aa: ASSLAPGGKRVTQY
len: 14
v_gene: TRBV7-9

CDR3aa: ASSLRARLQY
len: 10
v_gene: TRBV2

CDR3aa: SARDFRQSYEQY
len: 12
v_gene: TRBV20-1

CDR3aa: ASSLEAGVGTDTQY
len: 14
v_gene: TRBV7-6

CDR3aa: ASSPGSPLDYEQY
len: 13
v_gene: TRBV18

CDR3aa: ASSFTGTGSNYEQY
len: 14
v_gene: TRBV5-1

CDR3aa: ASSVGLAGGHEQF
len: 13
v_gene: TRBV19

CDR3aa: ASSLPYAENTEAF
len: 13
v_gene: TRBV11-3

CDR3aa: ASGSINEQF
len: 9
v_gene: TRBV12-5

CDR3aa: ASAGGTAGVGKNIQY
len: 15
v_gene: TRBV28

CDR3aa: ASSLAWMNTEAF
len: 12
v_gene: TRBV5-1

CDR3aa: ASIQRDRSYNEQF
len: 13
v_gene: TRBV6-1

CDR3aa: ASSSRGTLARTQY
len: 13
v_gene: TRBV6-2/TRBV6-3

CDR3aa: ASLRAGQGYNEQF
len: 13
v_gene: TRBV2

CDR3aa: ATSSQGATDTQY
len: 12
v_gene: TRBV15

CDR3aa: ASSPPVGNEQF
len: 11
v_gene: TRBV18

CDR3aa: ASSGYINQETQY
len: 12
v_gene: TRBV6-1

CDR3aa: ASRPDGTGGNGYT
len: 13
v_gene: TRBV12-3/TRBV12-4

CDR3aa: ASSNGLATYNEQF
len: 13
v_gene: TRBV27

CDR3aa: ASSSGQAETQY
len: 11
v_gene: TRBV7-8

CDR3aa: ASSFGRGWQPQH
len: 12
v_gene: TRBV12-3/TRBV12-4

CDR3aa: ASSPFGQVHTEAF
len: 13
v_gene: TRBV27

CDR3aa: ASSFLGAGGEQY
len: 12
v_gene: TRBV6-1

CDR3aa: ASSLVASGSRETQY
len: 14
v_gene: TRBV11-1

CDR3aa: ASSPEVQGGYN
len: 11
v_gene: TRBV5-1

CDR3aa: ASSPIWGSSYNEQF
len: 14
v_gene: TRBV28

CDR3aa: ASSEAVRQGGEQY
len: 13
v_gene: TRBV2

CDR3aa: ASSSLDRRENNEQF
len: 14
v_gene: TRBV5-1

CDR3aa: ASGLLSDEQY
len: 10
v_gene: TRBV28